This T cell receptor (beta chain) was found in a study of T cell changes during pregnancy in multiple sclerosis. TCRdb's copy holds only in-frame clones and misses some; the assay was immunoSEQ multiplex PCR. Of 35,000 to 50,000 clones detected, 80% to 90% appear once; the ten largest clones hold under 0.8%. The CDR3 has 12 amino acids. Germline-derived CDR1 and CDR2 are LNHDA and SQIVND (reference sequence). The V gene lost 1 base and the J gene lost 13 bases, with 11 bases spanning the gap. The starting material was CD4+ T cells from peripheral blood mononuclear cells, obtained in the first trimester of pregnancy. The receptor was isolated from a female donor with multiple sclerosis, enrolled in a pregnancy study. V and J are TRBV19 and TRBJ2-1; the D gene is possibly TRBD2 (5 bases). The CDR3 spells CASSIVASTQFF. In DNA, the CDR3 is TGTGCCAGTAGTATAGTGGCTAGCACCCAGTTCTTC. The full variable domain, in which reference TRBV19 and TRBJ2-1 provide the parts outside the CDR3, is DGGITQSPKYLFRKEGQNVTLSCEQNLNHDAMYWYRQDPGQGLRLIYYSQIVNDFQKGDIAEGYSVSREKKESFPLTVTSAQKNPTAFYLCASSIVASTQFFGPGTRLTVL.